The entry below describes one T cell receptor beta chain. This entry comes from a study of blood T cell repertoires in COVID-19. Trimming took off 0 bases at V and 7 bases at J, with 17 bases between the two ends. Germline values: CDR1 SGHRS, CDR2 YFSETQ. The CDR3 contains 16 residues. Sequencing used immunoSEQ multiplex PCR; TCRdb keeps in-frame clones, though not all of them. This sample has 200,000 or so clones; about 88% occur once, and the top ten carry approximately 2.6%. Sequences were obtained from peripheral blood. The chain combines TRBV5-1 with TRBJ2-1; D might be TRBD1 (6 bases). The clonotype comes from a woman aged 60 to 75 with acute or convalescent COVID-19. The CDR3 coding sequence is TGCGCCAGCAGCTTGGTTAACAGGGCCCATACTAATGAGCAGTTCTTC. Encoded protein: CASSLVNRAHTNEQFF.